The following is a T cell receptor beta chain sequence with its context. No antigen is known for it. It is likely a read error, because the conserved phenylalanine at the end of the CDR3 is missing. From germline, CDR1 is SGHAT and CDR2 FQNNGV. The CDR3 is 15 residues long. TCR beta libraries were built from RNA through three nested multiplex PCR rounds using modified ARM-PCR. TCRB cDNA was made from around 0.46 ug total RNA. No unique molecular identifiers were described for these TCRB libraries. One entry per CDR3 protein, called by TCRdb with MiXCR from the multiplex PCR reads. Found here are about 10,000 distinct CDR3 sequences, 60% to 80% of them singletons; the top ten hold more than 75%. These data originate in a study of tumor-infiltrating lymphocytes in glioblastoma multiforme. Study-wide results and caveats: Detected clone frequencies may not reflect cell counts, being RNA-based. No surface-marker sorting into functional T cell subtypes was done.

Material: brain tumor tissue. The J gene is TRBJ2-7, the V gene TRBV11-2; the D gene is possibly TRBD2 (5 bases). This clonotype was obtained from a male donor with glioblastoma. The CDR3 region is CISSFSSLALYEQYS. CDR3 in DNA: TGTATCAGCAGCTTCTCTAGCCTAGCACTATACGAGCAGTACTCC.